The T cell receptor (beta chain) under discussion was sequenced for a study of CD8+ T cells in alopecia areata (dated by TCRdb to 2016 to 2019). About the investigation overall: The treated patients, all with moderate-to-severe alopecia areata, were enrolled in an open-label pilot trial of oral tofacitinib given at 5 to 10 mg twice daily. Tofacitinib was given for 6 to 18 months, followed by 6 months of follow-up off drug to assess delayed response and recurrence. To study T cell clonal expansion in alopecia areata, the researchers applied high-throughput TCRbeta sequencing to both the C3H/HeJ mouse model and human patients. On the human side, TCRbeta sequencing was run on scalp tissue and on sorted CD4+ and CD8+ peripheral blood T cells from healthy controls and from alopecia areata patients with either patchy or totalis/universalis disease. Biopsies were taken from tofacitinib-treated patients at baseline and at 4 and 24 weeks of treatment, and a later scalp biopsy was taken in several of the tofacitinib-treated patients. Scalp clonality was compared among normal scalp (n=4), patchy alopecia areata scalp (n=8), and alopecia totalis/universalis scalp (n=8). RNA came from the PAXgene miRNA kit for fixed scalp, the miRNeasy kit for PBMCs, and the RNeasy kit for mouse skin. TCRbeta CDR3 regions were amplified by immunoSEQ multiplex PCR using 35 Vbeta forward and 13 Jbeta reverse primers.

The receptor library was made with the immunoSEQ multiplex PCR assay. RNA was extracted from all samples and reverse transcribed into cDNA, which served as template for TCR sequencing. SuperScript III was used to make first-strand cDNA, primed with a 2:1 mix of oligo-dT and random hexamers. A synthetic immune receptor repertoire was used to assess amplification bias, and residual bias was removed computationally. Processing in the source paper ran as follows. After raw reads were preprocessed to remove errors, the CDR3 was defined following IMGT conventions as running from the conserved cysteine to phenylalanine. Clonality was computed by normalizing Shannon entropy by log2 of the number of productive unique TCRs and subtracting the result from 1. Whether each scalp clone was CD4 or CD8 was inferred by checking scalp TCRbeta sequences against the CD4 and CD8 repertoires from sorted blood. TCRdb obtained this table from immuneACCESS and retained in-frame rearrangements with V and J assigned. These tables miss some clones; where compared with another copy, unresolved V genes account for less than half of the shortfall, and the remainder is unexplained. Clone size and the V and J calls come from that table; the DNA yielded D and trimming. Within this sample are 150,000 to 200,000 clones, with less than 75% of them counted one time only. The ten top clones hold about an eighth of the sample.

Summary of the overall study and its limitations: Compared with normal scalp, lesional scalp had higher clonality and more expanded CD8+ clones, particularly in alopecia totalis/universalis, a pattern that suggests antigenic drive. TCR sequences shared between patients were less clear than in mice, possibly partly because of HLA diversity in the patient population. Unlike mouse skin, which is dominated by gammadelta T cells, normal human skin has resident alphabeta T cells that are also sequenced, and this complicates analysis of the scalp TCR repertoire.

Reading the germline V gene (reference sequence) gives CDR1 MNHEY and CDR2 SMNVEV. V was cut back by 5 bases and J by 7 bases, leaving a gap of 12 bases between them. Taken from cysteine to phenylalanine, the CDR3 has 14 residues. Just the 42-base CDR3 DNA is kept, in frame starting at base 1. Of note for this clone: This receptor's antigen is unknown. Base qualities are not at hand, and no much larger clone is one base apart.

The time point label on this specimen signifies: baseline before oral tofacitinib. Peripheral blood and lesional scalp punch biopsies were obtained from patients with alopecia areata. After PBMCs were isolated by density centrifugation and stained for CD3, CD4 and CD8, a FACSAria was used to sort CD4+ and CD8+ T cells. Sequenced here: CD8+ T cells sorted from blood, sampled at week 0. Here the chain combines TRBV27 and TRBJ1-6; no confident D gene assignment can be made. The sequence derives from a human donor with alopecia areata. The DNA sequence is as follows: TGTGCCAGCAGTCCCTCGGGTGGCAATTCACCCCTCCACTTT. This encodes CASSPSGGNSPLHF.